The rows below give T cell receptor beta chains drawn from one sample of a study of T cell repertoires in cytomegalovirus infection. MiXCR, applied by TCRdb to the reads, yields one record per CDR3 protein. Of approximately 750,000 distinct CDR3 sequences listed, roughly 35% are singletons. Sequences were obtained from PBMCs. All receptors come from a human donor in good health (CMV status not recorded). Some clones in this sample may be carry-over from other donors' samples. CDR3s include the opening cysteine and the closing phenylalanine or tryptophan. D genes are given only for firm matches. Clone size appears in some rows only: once, few, many, or a class for an expanded clone.

j_call clone_size d_call v_call cdr3_nt cdr3_aa
TRBJ1-1 NA NA TRBV5-6 TGTGCCAGCAGTTCTGCAGTACACCGGCCTTTCTTT CASSSAVHRPFF
TRBJ1-6 NA NA TRBV6-5 TGTGCCAGCCAGGGGCCTAATTCACCCCTCCACTTT CASQGPNSPLHF
TRBJ2-5 many NA TRBV6-1 TGTGCCAGCAAGGAACCGGGACAAAGCCAAGAGACCCAGTACTTC CASKEPGQSQETQYF
TRBJ1-6 few NA TRBV7-2 TGTGCCAGCAGCCGTATTCTTGTGAAGGTTAATTCACCCCTCCACTTT CASSRILVKVNSPLHF
TRBJ2-2 NA TRBD2 TRBV25-1 TGTGCCAGCAGAGAATCGGGGGGGGCGCCCGGGGAGCTGTTTTTT CASRESGGAPGELFF
TRBJ2-5 few TRBD2 TRBV5-4 TGTGCCAGCAGCTTGTTTGCTCCGGGGGGCCAAGAGACCCAGTACTTC CASSLFAPGGQETQYF
TRBJ1-5 many TRBD1 TRBV7-8 TGTGCCAGCTCTCCGGGACAGGGCCTGGATCAGCCCCAGCATTTT CASSPGQGLDQPQHF
TRBJ1-5 NA TRBD1 TRBV12-3/TRBV12-4 TGTGCCAGCTCTCTGAGATACCCCGGCTGGACAGGGACCAAAACTGGCTATCAGCCCCAGCATTTT CASSLRYPGWTGTKTGYQPQHF
TRBJ1-6 few NA TRBV7-3 TGTGCCAGCAGCTTACGGGGCGGTGGGAATTCACCCCTCCACTTT CASSLRGGGNSPLHF
TRBJ2-7 NA NA TRBV11-2 TGTGCCAGCAGCTTGCGACCGCGCGGCGAAGAGCAGTACTTC CASSLRPRGEEQYF
TRBJ2-7 NA NA TRBV19 TGTGCCAGTAGTATCTGGGACGACGACACATACGAGCAGTACTTC CASSIWDDDTYEQYF
TRBJ1-1 few NA TRBV20-1 TGCAGTGCTTCAAAGGGGGGGCCGGGACGTGTAGCTTTCTTT CSASKGGPGRVAFF
TRBJ2-7 NA TRBD2 TRBV10-3 TGTGCCATCAGTGAGTCGCGGGGGGCGCAAAATAGGTACGAGCAGTACTTC CAISESRGAQNRYEQYF
TRBJ2-2 few NA TRBV7-3 TGTGCCAGCAGCTTTAGCACTTACGCAACCGGGGAGCTGTTTTTT CASSFSTYATGELFF
TRBJ1-2 few TRBD1 TRBV7-4 TGTGCCAGCAGCTCCACCGGGACAGGGGTCGGCTACACCTTC CASSSTGTGVGYTF
TRBJ2-1 few TRBD2 TRBV6-1 TGTGCCAGCAGTCGCCTAGCGGGAGGTCGGTACAATGAGCAGTTCTTC CASSRLAGGRYNEQFF
TRBJ2-7 few TRBD1 TRBV5-5 TGTGCCAGCAGCGCCGGACAGGCGAGCTCCTACGAGCAGTACTTC CASSAGQASSYEQYF
TRBJ1-1 NA NA TRBV19 TGTGCCAGTAGCTTTAAACGACAGAACACTGAAGCTTTCTTT CASSFKRQNTEAFF
TRBJ1-1 NA NA TRBV15 TGTGCCACCAGCAGAGAGGCTACTGAAGCTTTCTTT CATSREATEAFF
TRBJ2-2 NA NA TRBV4-1 TGCGCCAGCAGCGCAAATGAGAACACCGGGGAGCTGTTTTTT CASSANENTGELFF
TRBJ2-1 NA TRBD2 TRBV28 TGTGCCAGCAGTACTCAGCGGGGGATCTACAATGAGCAGTTCTTC CASSTQRGIYNEQFF
TRBJ1-1 NA NA TRBV5-5 TGTGCCAGCAGCCGGGACGGCGGAGGTTTGAACACTGAAGCTTTCTTT CASSRDGGGLNTEAFF
TRBJ2-3 few TRBD2 TRBV12-3/TRBV12-4 TGTGCCAGCAGTTTTAATCTAGCGGGAGGGCCCCTCCCAGATACGCAGTATTTT CASSFNLAGGPLPDTQYF
TRBJ2-7 NA NA TRBV11-2 TGTGCCAGCAGCTTAGAGTACGGACCCTACGAGCAGTACTTC CASSLEYGPYEQYF
TRBJ2-1 NA NA TRBV28 TGTGCCAGCAGTTCTGGGGGGGGCCCTAGCTATGAGCAGTTCTTC CASSSGGGPSYEQFF
TRBJ1-1 few NA TRBV2 TGTGCCAGCAGCGCCAAACGAGGAGTGAACACTGAAGCTTTCTTT CASSAKRGVNTEAFF
TRBJ1-5 NA NA TRBV7-6 TGTGCCAGCAGCTTAGCTCAGGGAAGCTCCTATCAGCCCCAGCCTTTT CASSLAQGSSYQPQPF
TRBJ2-7 few NA TRBV5-4 TGTGCCAGCAGCTGGGGACCATCCTCCTACGAGCAGTACTTC CASSWGPSSYEQYF
TRBJ2-1 NA TRBD2 TRBV28 TGTGCCAGCAGTGAAACTAAGGGACTAGCCAACTTC CASSETKGLANF
TRBJ1-5 few NA TRBV28 TGTGCCAGCAGTAGACGGGGGTCACTGAACCAGCCCCAGCATTTT CASSRRGSLNQPQHF
TRBJ2-1 NA NA TRBV11-3 TGTGCAAGCAGAGGTCCCCTCGACCATGAGCAGTTCTTC CASRGPLDHEQFF
TRBJ2-2 few TRBD2 TRBV7-9 TGTGCCAGCAGCTCCCTAGCGGGGGGCTTGAACACCGGGGAGCTGTTTTTT CASSSLAGGLNTGELFF